What follows are 5 T cell receptor beta chains derived from one specimen sequenced in a study of blood T cells in healthy people across ages. A J-beta primer mix and a sample-barcoded 5' primer were used in a second PCR of roughly 7 to 12 cycles. Each CDR3 protein gets one entry after TCRdb re-called the 5' RACE reads with MiXCR. The sample consists of 1.4 million or so distinct CDR3 sequences, about 45% of them appearing once. The specimen was blood. Source of these receptors: a woman aged 18 to 35 in good health.

The chain recombines TRBV20-1 with TRBJ2-5; D might be TRBD1 (5 bases). Trimming left V 6 bases short and J 2 bases short, with 10 bases between. This CDR3 contains 12 residues. Germline CDR1 and CDR2: DFQATT and SNEGSKA (reference sequence). The CDR3 coding sequence is TGCAGTGCCAAGACAGAGCAAGAGACCCAGTACTTC. This gives the protein CSAKTEQETQYF.

The chain's CDR3 is CASSTGVSYNEQFF. DNA for the CDR3: TGTGCCAGCAGTACAGGGGTGAGCTACAATGAGCAGTTCTTC. This sequence joins TRBV12-3 or TRBV12-4 and TRBJ2-1; the match to TRBD1 covers 7 bases. V lost 5 bases to trimming and J lost 3 bases; unmatched junction nucleotides: 4. The CDR3 has 14 amino acids.

The rearrangement joins TRBV4-2 to TRBJ2-1; 10 bases are shared with TRBD2. Germline lookup yields CDR1 LGHNA and CDR2 YNFKEQ. The CDR3 extends over 17 amino acids. V was pared by 2 bases and J by 6 bases, with 10 bases of the junction left unmatched. The CDR3 bases are TGTGCCAGCAGCCAACCTTTAAGCGGGAGGGCCTTCAATGAGCAGTTCTTC. As protein: CASSQPLSGRAFNEQFF.

This clonotype was seen a few times. The J gene is TRBJ1-1, the V gene TRBV20-1; 10 bases line up with TRBD1. CDR1 is DFQATT, CDR2 SNEGSKA, per germline (reference sequence). This CDR3 has 14 amino acids. Trimming took 5 bases from V and 4 from J; bases not matched to a gene: 7. Here the CDR3 DNA reads TGCAGTGCTCTGGACAGGGGGGAGGGCACTGAAGCTTTCTTT. Its translation is CSALDRGEGTEAFF.

This clonotype was recorded once. This chain joins TRBV5-1 and TRBJ2-3; possible D gene TRBD2, 5 bases. In germline, CDR1 is SGHRS, CDR2 YFSETQ. This CDR3 is built from 17 residues. V was cut by 2 bases and J by 0 bases, with 16 bases left in between. CDR3 nucleotides: TGCGCCAGCAGCTTTTTCCCAGAAGCGGCCAGCACAGATACGCAGTATTTT. It specifies CASSFFPEAASTDTQYF.